The T cell receptor beta chain described here comes from a study of OX40 agonist ivuxolimab in advanced cancers. Study results and caveats: CD4+ T cells averaged fewer expanded clones than CD8+ T cells.

For this clone: The target antigen is unknown.

Any history of autoimmune disease or systemic immunosuppression disqualified patients. Sequenced by immunoSEQ multiplex PCR; TCRdb stores in-frame clones only, minus some. The sample lists about 59,000 clones, about 80% occurring once. This CDR3 is built from 17 residues. Germline V lookup: CDR1 GTSNPN, CDR2 SVGIG (reference sequence). Trimming removed 0 bases at V and 5 bases at J, with 17 bases between. The material sequenced was CD4+ or CD8+ T cells sorted from blood, taken in a trial of the OX40 agonist ivuxolimab. The sequence derives from an adult with an advanced solid tumor such as melanoma, head and neck, liver or kidney cancer. The chain joins TRBV30 to TRBJ1-6, with a possible D match to TRBD1 (5 bases). This chain's CDR3 is CAWSVYFGGSDNSPLHF. The CDR3 region has the DNA TGTGCCTGGAGTGTATACTTTGGGGGATCGGATAATTCACCCCTCCACTTT.